This T cell receptor beta chain was sequenced in a study of blood T cell repertoires in COVID-19 (TCRdb year 2020). About the full investigation: Collaborator samples came from the United States, Italy and Spain and covered acute and convalescent phases of COVID-19. Where HLA class I and class II types were available, the types were taken from metadata supplied by the sample provider, not from assay-based typing. The material from the prospective study consisted of cDNA or gDNA derived from T cells, B-cell-depleted T cells, or PBMCs. Samples were obtained from the ongoing ImmuneRACE study (first 160 participants) and from some 1,200 subjects provided by 6 global collaborators. Deeply sampled blood TCRbeta repertoires from subjects exposed to, actively infected with, or recovered from COVID-19 were included in the dataset. The repertoires were released in a freely available public database intended as a resource for research on the immune response to SARS-CoV-2. A de-identified subject ID, COVID-19 status, age in years and sex were almost always included in the sample metadata. Broader findings and caveats from the paper: The amount of clinical and demographic metadata varied by source and participant and was provided uncurated.

Enrolling through a virtual design, the prospective study's participants ranged in age from roughly 18 to 90 years and lived across some 22 United States geographic areas. In the prospective study, cohorts were assigned on the basis of participant-reported clinical history obtained from a screening survey and a study questionnaire. Recovered participants in ImmuneRACE Cohort 3 were defined as having two consecutive negative NP/OP PCR tests, clearance from a healthcare professional, or resolution of symptoms. In the prospective study, mobile phlebotomists collected whole blood, serum and a nasopharyngeal or oropharyngeal swab from each participant. Additional blood draws and questionnaires over an approximately two-month period could optionally be provided by prospective study participants. Before DNA extraction, blood samples from the prospective study were shipped at room temperature or frozen.

As for this clone: Its antigen remains undetermined. No base quality information exists; no much larger clone differs at one position.

TCRbeta CDR3 regions were amplified from genomic DNA by means of the immunoSEQ Assay, a bias-controlled multiplex PCR. As for the original processing: The number of nucleated cells in each sample was estimated from the amplification of reference gene primers within the assay. To quantify the absolute abundance of each unique TCRbeta CDR3 rearrangement, sequence reads were collapsed and filtered. Productive Simpson clonality was computed per sample as the square root of Simpson's diversity index over productive rearrangements. Sourced from immuneACCESS, this table was stored by TCRdb with only in-frame sequences that have V and J called. A share of the clones is absent; for the studies checked, an unresolved V gene accounts for under half, and the remainder has no known explanation. D and trimming come from the DNA, and the V and J calls and clone size come from that table. Across this sample there are about 400,000 clones, with 85% to 90% seen only once. The ten largest account for approximately 9.3% of the sample.

This clonotype was sampled from a woman aged 50 to 60 who had recovered from COVID-19. Sequencing was performed on PBMCs or T cells enriched from blood (not recorded which).

CDR3 loop: CASSYSGQGNEQYF. The bases read TGTGCCAGCAGTTACTCGGGGCAGGGTAACGAGCAGTACTTC. The rearrangement combines TRBV6-5 with TRBJ2-7; possibly the D gene is TRBD1, per 5 matching bases. At the junction V is shortened by 0 bases and J by 5 bases, with 11 bases in between. The cysteine opens and the phenylalanine closes a CDR3 of 14 amino acids. Of all the DNA, just the CDR3 is kept, 42 bases in frame from base 1. According to the germline V gene, CDR1 reads MNHEY and CDR2 reads SVGAGI.